A selection of T cell receptor beta chains follows, all from one sample in a study of T cell responses to AZD1222 COVID-19 vaccine. Some clones are missing from TCRdb's copy, which holds only in-frame ones; the method was immunoSEQ multiplex PCR. The sample consists of 150,000 to 200,000 clones, 85% to 95% of them appearing once. The material was peripheral blood, obtained on day 0 of AZD1222 vaccination. These receptor sequences come from an adult in good health. Each CDR3 is given with its conserved first and last residue. A D gene is named only where the DNA matches it firmly. Where a row states a size, it is once, few, many or the class of an expanded clone; other rows omit it.

cdr3_length,v_call,j_call,clone_size,d_call,cdr3_aa,cdr3_nt
15,TRBV7-2,TRBJ2-2,NA,TRBD1,CASSKGQGRTGELFF,TGTGCCAGCAGCAAAGGACAGGGTCGGACCGGGGAGCTGTTTTTT
12,TRBV7-9,TRBJ1-1,NA,NA,CASLRTGTEAFF,TGTGCCAGCTTACGAACGGGGACTGAAGCTTTCTTT
14,TRBV11-1,TRBJ1-2,few,NA,CASSLKVGVGGYTF,TGTGCCAGCAGCTTAAAGGTCGGGGTAGGAGGCTACACCTTC
16,TRBV7-6,TRBJ2-2,NA,NA,CASSSSGFRGTGELFF,TGTGCCAGCAGCTCGTCAGGGTTTCGGGGCACCGGGGAGCTGTTTTTT
13,TRBV9,TRBJ2-2,NA,NA,CASSVRNTGELFF,TGTGCCAGCAGCGTAAGGAACACCGGGGAGCTGTTTTTT
15,TRBV6-4,TRBJ1-6,NA,NA,CASSDNGGRNSPLHF,TGTGCCAGCAGTGACAATGGGGGCCGTAATTCACCCCTCCACTTT
16,TRBV4-1,TRBJ1-5,NA,NA,CASSDLKGMSNQPQHF,TGCGCCAGCAGCGACCTGAAGGGTATGAGCAATCAGCCCCAGCATTTT
13,TRBV30,TRBJ1-6,NA,TRBD1,CAIQTGVDSPLHF,TGTGCCATCCAGACAGGGGTTGATTCACCCCTCCACTTT
14,TRBV5-6,TRBJ2-7,NA,NA,CASSPPGRIYEQYF,TGTGCCAGCAGCCCCCCGGGACGGATATACGAGCAGTACTTC
14,TRBV6-4,TRBJ2-3,NA,NA,CARPLETGTDTQYF,TGTGCCAGGCCCTTAGAGACGGGCACAGATACGCAGTATTTT
14,TRBV7-2,TRBJ2-1,NA,TRBD2,CASSADRGGLEQFF,TGTGCCAGCAGCGCTGACCGCGGGGGGCTCGAGCAGTTCTTC
16,TRBV11-2,TRBJ2-1,NA,TRBD1,CASSYTGGFSYNEQFF,TGTGCCAGCAGCTACACAGGGGGCTTTTCCTACAATGAGCAGTTCTTC
16,TRBV11-2,TRBJ2-1,once,NA,CASSLDGVRGIYEQFF,TGTGCCAGCAGCTTAGATGGAGTAAGGGGTATCTATGAGCAGTTCTTC
14,TRBV5-4,TRBJ2-7,NA,NA,CASSLGSPTYEQYF,TGTGCCAGCAGCTTGGGCAGTCCTACCTACGAGCAGTACTTC
15,TRBV6-2/TRBV6-3,TRBJ2-3,NA,TRBD2,CASSYAGTSADTQYF,TGTGCCAGCAGTTACGCCGGGACTAGCGCAGATACGCAGTATTTT
11,TRBV5-1,TRBJ2-5,few,NA,CASSLHETQYF,TGCGCCAGCAGCTTGCATGAGACCCAGTACTTC
13,TRBV18,TRBJ1-1,NA,TRBD1,CASSPERGQKAFF,TGTGCCAGCTCACCCGAAAGGGGGCAGAAGGCTTTCTTT
11,TRBV4-1,TRBJ1-2,NA,TRBD1,CAIGTAYGYTF,TGCGCCATCGGGACAGCTTATGGCTACACCTTC
19,TRBV5-8,TRBJ2-1,NA,TRBD1,CASSLGRWDRDRGLNEQFF,TGTGCCAGCAGCCTGGGACGGTGGGATCGGGACAGGGGCCTGAATGAGCAGTTCTTC
14,TRBV11-2,TRBJ1-2,NA,NA,CASSGGGFNYGYTF,TGTGCCAGCAGCGGCGGGGGTTTTAACTATGGCTACACCTTC